Given below is one TCR beta chain in context. Its cognate antigen is unknown. Germline V gives CDR1 DFQATT, CDR2 SNEGSKA (reference sequence). The CDR3 runs 12 residues. Blood was drawn at under 3 ml per donor. The data were taken from a study of monozygotic twins with inflammatory bowel disease. Study-wide results and limits: Cells of different T cell subtypes could not be told apart.

UMIs that had a 6-nucleotide sample barcode were put in using template switching. TCRdb re-called the 5' RACE reads; every CDR3 protein appears as one record, without DNA. This listing includes 350,000 to 500,000 distinct CDR3 sequences. The J gene is TRBJ2-1, the V gene TRBV20-1; checking the TCRdb D call of TRBD1 is not possible without DNA. Sequencing was performed on blood. This clonotype was sampled from a human donor with ulcerative colitis or Crohn's disease, or a healthy co-twin of an affected twin (not recorded which). The CDR3 loop is CSAPRGPNEQFF.